This note documents a single T cell receptor (beta chain) sequence. The antigen it binds to is not known. The input lacks base qualities; no much larger clone sits a single base away. The source of the sample is a study of coeliac disease (dated 2022 in TCRdb). Some background on the complete study: Coeliac patients were categorised as having newly diagnosed active disease, refractory coeliac disease type I, or disease controlled by a gluten-free diet. TRB sequencing succeeded for samples from just over 26 subjects, including approximately 25 paired bulk unsorted intraepithelial and lamina propria cell samples. A total of 30 or so patients took part in the full study: 22 had serologically confirmed coeliac disease and 8 were controls with non-small intestinal disorders. Because high-resolution HLA typing was not available, biased TRBV7-2 usage was queried as a proof of principle. Next-generation sequencing of rearranged TRB and TRG CDR3 regions was applied to small intestinal lymphocyte fractions from coeliac and non-coeliac patients. The goal was to describe the TR repertoires of small intestinal T cells in active coeliac disease, in refractory type I coeliac disease, and in coeliac disease treated with a gluten-free diet. The paper as a whole reports these results and caveats: Published gliadin-specific TRB sequences were found in 9 of 18 coeliac lamina propria samples but in only 1 of 6 controls. TRB repertoires were mostly private, with most amino acid sequences found in only one sample, and V-gene usage showed no significant difference between disease groups. The authors judged the approach to be unsuitable for unbiased detection of gliadin-specific T cells, because gliadin-specific T cells are scarce and rarely shared between patients. Lower clonality than in controls was observed in the TRB and TRG repertoires of active coeliac intraepithelial and lamina propria samples, suggesting that diverse T cells were recruited. High-purity fractions were not obtained when intraepithelial cells were separated from lamina propria cells, so cross-contamination between compartments was possible.

The library was obtained by the immunoSEQ multiplex PCR assay. The TR loci underwent multiplexed PCR amplification, with J gene segments targeted by reverse primers and V gene segments targeted by forward primers. Amplified CDR3 regions were sequenced on the Illumina HiSeq System. Per the source publication's procedure: To strip out PCR and sequencing errors and collapse the data into unique sequences, a nearest-neighbour algorithm merged closely related reads. Repertoires were summarised in terms of clonality and T cell density, with T cell density defined as TR molecules per amount of genomic DNA input. Public TRs were defined as CDR3 amino acid sequences in at least 80% of unsorted samples, then tested for differential abundance between coeliac and control samples. Every lamina propria sample was checked against a list of about 220 published gliadin-specific TRB sequences. Differences in clonality and density between disease groups were tested by Kruskal-Wallis tests, followed by Dunn post-tests. TCRdb holds this immuneACCESS table with in-frame rearrangements only. Some clones are missing; in checked studies, unresolved V genes explain under half, and the rest has no known cause. For V, J and clone size, that table is used; D and trimming come from the DNA. Recorded for this sample are some 6,200 clones; less than 75% of them occurred a single time. The top ten clonotypes cover roughly 9.2% of the sample.

Aliquots of approximately 520,000 cells were frozen in DMSO/FBS in liquid nitrogen, and one aliquot per fraction was used for sequencing. Every one of the 30 patients in the study had endoscopy and a small intestinal biopsy. Lamina propria cells were released by collagenase digestion of the biopsy tissue left over after intraepithelial cell isolation. The Qiagen DNeasy blood extraction kit was used to extract genomic DNA from the frozen unsorted cell fractions. Based on the germline V gene, the CDR1 and CDR2 sequences are MDHEN and SYDVKM. Reading from cysteine to phenylalanine, the CDR3 counts 16 amino acids. Left in the record is the CDR3 DNA by itself, 48 bases read in frame from the first base. From V the trimming removes 4 bases and from J it removes 2 bases, while the gene matches leave 8 bases of the junction unaccounted for.

The V and J segments used are TRBV28 and TRBJ1-5, and 7 junction bases match TRBD1. This TCR came from a man between 65 and 79 years old with active celiac disease. The sample taken for sequencing was lymphocytes from the gut lamina propria. This sample's cell subset or site label indicates: lamina propria cell (LPC) fraction of small intestinal biopsy. This receptor carries the CDR3 CASSSPRGAGNQPQHF. The nucleotide sequence reads as follows: TGTGCCAGCAGTTCCCCCAGGGGGGCGGGCAATCAGCCCCAGCATTTT.